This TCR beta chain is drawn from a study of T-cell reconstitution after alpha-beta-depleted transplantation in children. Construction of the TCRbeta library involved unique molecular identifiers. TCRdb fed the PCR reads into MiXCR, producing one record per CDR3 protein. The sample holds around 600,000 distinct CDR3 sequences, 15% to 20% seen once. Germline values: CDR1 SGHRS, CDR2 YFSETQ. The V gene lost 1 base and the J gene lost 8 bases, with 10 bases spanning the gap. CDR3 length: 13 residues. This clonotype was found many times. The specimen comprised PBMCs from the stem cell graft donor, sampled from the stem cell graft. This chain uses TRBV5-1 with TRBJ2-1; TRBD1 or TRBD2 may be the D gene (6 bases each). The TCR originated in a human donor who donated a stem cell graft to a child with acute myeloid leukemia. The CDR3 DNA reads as TGCGCCAGCAGCTTGAGGGGGGACGATGAGCAGTTCTTC. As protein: CASSLRGDDEQFF.